The 21 T cell receptor beta chains in this list originate from one sample, sequenced in a study of T-cell memory formation after mild COVID-19. Each CDR3 protein gets one entry after TCRdb re-called the 5' RACE reads with MiXCR. The data show some 100,000 distinct CDR3 sequences, with approximately 10% seen just once and about 40% held by the top ten. Sequenced: PBMCs or a T cell subset sorted from them (not recorded which). The source of these receptors is a man between 18 and 29 years old who had mild COVID-19 (a few samples of this study predate the infection). Cell type and time point are not known.

The V and J genes are TRBV6-2 or TRBV6-3 and TRBJ2-7; 8 bases fit TRBD1. Looked up from germline, CDR1 is MNHEY and CDR2 is SVGEGT. With V trimmed by 7 bases and J by 5 bases, 10 bases remained unmatched. CDR3 length: 14 amino acids. The CDR3 DNA is TGTGCCAGCACAAGGGGACAGGTCCGGAACGAGCAGTACGTC. Translation: CASTRGQVRNEQYV.

The sample holds one count of this clonotype. This chain joins TRBV7-9 and TRBJ2-3; possible D gene TRBD1, 5 bases. This CDR3 comprises 13 residues. V was cut by 6 bases and J by 3 bases, with 10 bases left in between. Germline-derived CDR1 and CDR2 are SEHNR and FQNEAQ (reference sequence). The CDR3 sequence is CASSFPGTDTQYF. The CDR3 DNA follows: TGTGCCAGCAGTTTCCCAGGGACAGATACGCAGTATTTT.

The rearrangement links TRBV4-2 to TRBJ1-3; 8 nucleotides line up with TRBD1. Germline trimming cut 5 bases from V and 3 bases from J; bases unmatched to any gene: 6. The V gene's germline CDR1 is LGHNA and CDR2 YNFKEQ. This CDR3 is 15 amino acids long. This CDR3 is CASSIGQGGGNTIYF. The CDR3 bases are TGTGCCAGCAGCATCGGACAGGGAGGTGGAAACACCATATATTTT.

The chain employs TRBV7-9 and TRBJ1-1; D uncertain. CDR1 is SEHNR, CDR2 FQNEAQ, per germline (reference sequence). CDR3 length: 13 residues. Trimming removed 6 bases at V and 5 bases at J, with 13 bases between. As DNA, the CDR3 is TGTGCCAGCAGTCCCCCTGAGAGAACTGAAGCTTTCTTT. Translating it yields CASSPPERTEAFF.

Only a few counts were recorded for this clonotype. This chain uses TRBV4-1 with TRBJ1-5; D ambiguous. The V end lost 4 bases, the J end lost 7 bases, and 14 bases lay between the germline ends. Per the germline V gene, CDR1 is MGHRA and CDR2 is YSYEKL. The CDR3 totals 14 residues. CDR3 amino acids: CASSLGPHGQPQHF. In DNA, the CDR3 is TGCGCCAGCAGCCTCGGCCCCCATGGACAGCCCCAGCATTTT.

This rearrangement joins TRBV27 to TRBJ1-6; D is undetermined. Trimming cost V 5 bases and J 7 bases, with 9 bases left between them. CDR1 is MNHEY and CDR2 is SMNVEV in the germline V gene (reference sequence). The CDR3 extends over 13 amino acids. The CDR3: CASSPPSNSPLHF. The CDR3 DNA is TGTGCCAGCAGTCCGCCCTCGAATTCACCCCTCCACTTT.

In its sample, this clonotype was seen many times. The chain joins TRBV6-5 to TRBJ2-1, with D uncertain. V dropped 0 bases and J dropped 9 bases, with 15 bases sitting between them. The CDR3 contains 15 residues. The germline V gene has CDR1 MNHEY and CDR2 SVGAGI. CDR3 coding DNA: TGTGCCAGCAGTTACTCTGCTCAGTCGTTTCGTGAGCAGTTCTTC. It codes for CASSYSAQSFREQFF.

The chain couples TRBV7-9 to TRBJ2-3, with D perhaps TRBD1 or TRBD2 (5 bases each). Trimming left V 4 bases short and J 2 bases short, with 16 bases between. The CDR3 is made up of 16 amino acids. Germline assignment: CDR1 SEHNR and CDR2 FQNEAQ (reference sequence). This chain's CDR3 is CASSWDGTFPTDTQYF. The CDR3 DNA is TGTGCCAGCAGCTGGGACGGAACCTTTCCCACAGATACGCAGTATTTT. Filled out from reference TRBV7-9 and TRBJ2-3, the complete variable domain reads DTGVSQNPRHKITKRGQNVTFRCDPISEHNRLYWYRQTLGQGPEFLTYFQNEAQLEKSRLLSDRFSAERPKGSFSTLEIQRTEQGDSAMYLCASSWDGTFPTDTQYFGPGTRLTVL.

The J gene is TRBJ2-5, the V gene TRBV14; 8 bases match TRBD1. The germline gives CDR1 SGHDN, CDR2 FVKESK. The V gene end was trimmed by 3 bases and the J gene end by 2 bases; junction bases not matched to a gene: 5. This CDR3 is 15 amino acids long. The CDR3 reads CASSHRGPDQETQYF. In DNA form, the CDR3 reads TGTGCCAGCAGCCACAGGGGGCCCGATCAAGAGACCCAGTACTTC.

Many counts were recorded for this clonotype. This chain connects TRBV5-1 to TRBJ2-7, with TRBD1 matching 9 bases. Germline V gene lookup returns CDR1 SGHRS and CDR2 YFSETQ. The V segment lost 4 bases and the J segment 3 bases; nucleotides outside the gene matches: 5. CDR3 size: 14 residues. CDR3 in amino acids: CASSLRDRVYEQYF. The CDR3 DNA sequence: TGCGCCAGCAGCCTCCGGGACAGGGTCTACGAGCAGTACTTC.

This clonotype has a handful of counts. The chain joins TRBV27 to TRBJ2-6, with D maybe TRBD2 (6 bases). CDR3 length equals 15 residues. Germline assignment: CDR1 MNHEY and CDR2 SMNVEV (reference sequence). Between the trimmed V and J ends, which lost 2 bases and 4 bases, there was a span of 9 bases. The CDR3 DNA reads as TGTGCCAGCAGTTTAGGAGGGTCCGGGGCCAACGTCCTGACTTTC. Translation gives CASSLGGSGANVLTF.

The chain carries TRBV4-1 and TRBJ1-2; a weak D match, TRBD1 (5 bases). The CDR3 consists of 13 residues. V was shortened by 3 bases and J by 8 bases, with 13 bases between the two germline ends. Looked up from germline, CDR1 is MGHRA and CDR2 is YSYEKL. CDR3 sequence (DNA): TGCGCCAGCAGCCACCCGGGACCGGAGGGCTACACCTTC. As protein: CASSHPGPEGYTF.

The V gene is TRBV2, the J gene TRBJ2-3, with D hard to call. The CDR3 sequence is 13 residues long. Trimming took 4 bases from V and 4 from J, leaving 9 bases between them. Per germline, CDR1 SNHLY and CDR2 FYNNEI. The CDR3 reads CASSVVTPDTQYF. The CDR3 region has the DNA TGTGCCAGCAGTGTAGTAACTCCAGATACGCAGTATTTT.

This clonotype showed up just a few times. The genes are TRBV7-9 and TRBJ2-1; D not certain. The CDR3 spans 14 residues. Trimming removed 2 bases at V and 3 bases at J, with 8 bases between. CDR1 is SEHNR and CDR2 is FQNEAQ in the germline V gene (reference sequence). This CDR3 reads CASSLRAFYNEQFF. The CDR3 DNA follows: TGTGCCAGCAGCTTACGGGCTTTCTACAATGAGCAGTTCTTC. The whole variable domain, remainder taken from reference TRBV7-9 and TRBJ2-1, is DTGVSQNPRHKITKRGQNVTFRCDPISEHNRLYWYRQTLGQGPEFLTYFQNEAQLEKSRLLSDRFSAERPKGSFSTLEIQRTEQGDSAMYLCASSLRAFYNEQFFGPGTRLTVL.

This clonotype was detected ten times or more. The chain is built from TRBV7-9 and TRBJ1-4; 7 nucleotides line up with TRBD1. CDR1 is SEHNR and CDR2 is FQNEAQ in the germline V gene (reference sequence). With 6 bases clipped from V and 8 bases from J, the junction kept 9 bases outside the gene matches. CDR3 length equals 14 residues. CDR3 residues: CASRPRQGQEKLFF. In DNA, the CDR3 is TGTGCCAGCAGGCCTAGACAGGGCCAAGAAAAACTGTTTTTT. The entire variable domain, with the rest obtained from reference TRBV7-9 and TRBJ1-4, is as follows: DTGVSQNPRHKITKRGQNVTFRCDPISEHNRLYWYRQTLGQGPEFLTYFQNEAQLEKSRLLSDRFSAERPKGSFSTLEIQRTEQGDSAMYLCASRPRQGQEKLFFGSGTQLSVL.

In its sample, this clonotype was seen a few times. This rearrangement joins TRBV7-9 to TRBJ2-3; D remains ambiguous. The CDR3 runs to 16 residues. Deletions cut 3 bases from V and 9 bases from J, with 22 bases between. Germline V gene sequence: CDR1 SEHNR, CDR2 FQNEAQ (reference sequence). The CDR3: CASSLSVGQNAGTQYF. The CDR3 DNA reads TGTGCCAGCAGCTTGTCCGTCGGTCAGAATGCAGGAACGCAGTATTTT.

The chain combines TRBV4-1 with TRBJ2-7; D is unresolved. Germline V CDR1 and CDR2: MGHRA, YSYEKL. The CDR3 has 11 amino acids. V gave up 9 bases and J gave up 5 bases, with 11 bases separating them. The CDR3 DNA sequence: TGCGCCAGGACCCGGGTCGACGAGCAGTACGTC. This codes for CARTRVDEQYV.

This clonotype showed up just a few times. The chain combines TRBV7-2 with TRBJ2-1; D tentatively fits TRBD1 or TRBD2 (5 bases each). V was clipped by 4 bases and J by 10 bases, with 8 bases between them. Looked up from germline, CDR1 is SGHTA and CDR2 is FQGNSA. The CDR3 is 11 amino acids. CDR3 DNA: TGTGCCAGCAGCTCAGGGAGAGAGCAGTTCTTC. Translated, it gives CASSSGREQFF.

This clonotype was found a few times. This chain connects TRBV7-9 to TRBJ2-5; D gene uncertain. This CDR3 is 15 amino acids long. Germline CDR1 SEHNR, CDR2 FQNEAQ (reference sequence). Trimming took off 1 base at V and 3 bases at J, with 12 bases between the two ends. The CDR3 DNA sequence: TGTGCCAGCAGCTTAGTCAGACTGGAAAAAGAGACCCAGTACTTC. It specifies CASSLVRLEKETQYF.

In its sample, this clonotype was seen many times. The J gene is TRBJ2-7, the V gene TRBV7-9, with 8 nucleotides matching TRBD1. Trimming removed 5 bases from V and 1 base from J; junction bases left unmatched: 4. The CDR3 has 14 residues. Germline V gene lookup returns CDR1 SEHNR and CDR2 FQNEAQ (reference sequence). The CDR3: CASSPRDRSYEQYV. CDR3 coding DNA: TGTGCCAGCAGCCCCCGGGACAGGTCCTACGAGCAGTACGTC.

The chain is built from TRBV27 and TRBJ2-5, with 9 bases fitting TRBD2. Germline CDR1 MNHEY, CDR2 SMNVEV (reference sequence). The CDR3 sequence is 15 residues long. V lost 3 bases and J lost 4; bases outside the gene matches: 6. CDR3 nucleotides: TGTGCCAGCAGTTTGGGTAGCGGGGGTCGAGAGACCCAGTACTTC. Amino acid sequence: CASSLGSGGRETQYF.